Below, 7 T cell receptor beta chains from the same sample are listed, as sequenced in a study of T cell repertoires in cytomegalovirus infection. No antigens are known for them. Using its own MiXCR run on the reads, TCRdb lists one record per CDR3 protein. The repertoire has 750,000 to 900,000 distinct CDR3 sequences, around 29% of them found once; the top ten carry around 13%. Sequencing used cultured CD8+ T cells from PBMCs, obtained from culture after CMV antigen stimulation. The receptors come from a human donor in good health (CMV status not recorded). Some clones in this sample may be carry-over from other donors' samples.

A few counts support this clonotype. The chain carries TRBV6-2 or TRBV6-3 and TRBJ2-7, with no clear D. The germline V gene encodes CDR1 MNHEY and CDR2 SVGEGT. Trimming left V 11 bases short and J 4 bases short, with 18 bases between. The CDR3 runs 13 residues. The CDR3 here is CAPCYVSLYEQYV. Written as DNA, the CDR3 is TGTGCCCCGTGCTACGTTTCCCTTTACGAGCAGTACGTC.

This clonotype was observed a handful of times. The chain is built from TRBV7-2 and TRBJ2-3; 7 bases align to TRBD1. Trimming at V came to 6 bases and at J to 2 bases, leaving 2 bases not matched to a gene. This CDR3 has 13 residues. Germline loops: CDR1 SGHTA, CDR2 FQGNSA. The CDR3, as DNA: TGTGCCAGCAGAGACAGGGTCACAGATACGCAGTATTTT. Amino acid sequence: CASRDRVTDTQYF.

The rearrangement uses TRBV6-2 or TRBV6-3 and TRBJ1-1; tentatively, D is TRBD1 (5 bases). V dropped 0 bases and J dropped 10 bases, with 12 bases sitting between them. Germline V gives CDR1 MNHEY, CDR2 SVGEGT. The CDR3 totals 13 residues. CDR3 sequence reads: CASSYSPGSAAFF. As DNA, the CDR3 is TGTGCCAGCAGTTACTCACCAGGGTCGGCAGCTTTCTTT.

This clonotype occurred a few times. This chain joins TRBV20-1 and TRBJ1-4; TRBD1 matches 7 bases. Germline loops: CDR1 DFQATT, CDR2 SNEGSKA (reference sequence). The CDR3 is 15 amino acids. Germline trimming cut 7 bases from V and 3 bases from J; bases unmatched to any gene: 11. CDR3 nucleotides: TGCAGTGTTTTACAGACAGGGATTGCTAATGAAAAACTGTTTTTT. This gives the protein CSVLQTGIANEKLFF.

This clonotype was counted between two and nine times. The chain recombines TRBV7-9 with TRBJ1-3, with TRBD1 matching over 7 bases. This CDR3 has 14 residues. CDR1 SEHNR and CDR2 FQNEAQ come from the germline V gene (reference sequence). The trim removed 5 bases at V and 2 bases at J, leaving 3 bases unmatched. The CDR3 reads CASSQTGAGNTIYF. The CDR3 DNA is TGTGCCAGCAGCCAAACAGGGGCTGGAAACACCATATATTTT.

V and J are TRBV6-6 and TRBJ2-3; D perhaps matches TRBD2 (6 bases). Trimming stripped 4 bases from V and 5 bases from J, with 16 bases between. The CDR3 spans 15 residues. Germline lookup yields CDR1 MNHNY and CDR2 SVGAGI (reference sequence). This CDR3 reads CASSSDYGGGDTQYF. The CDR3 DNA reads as TGTGCCAGCAGTTCCGACTACGGGGGAGGAGATACGCAGTATTTT.

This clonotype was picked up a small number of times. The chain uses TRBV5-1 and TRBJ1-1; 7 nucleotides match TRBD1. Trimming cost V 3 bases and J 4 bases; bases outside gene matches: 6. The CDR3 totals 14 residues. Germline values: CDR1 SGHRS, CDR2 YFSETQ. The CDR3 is CASSSDREGTEAFF. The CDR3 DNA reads TGCGCCAGCAGCTCCGACAGGGAAGGCACTGAAGCTTTCTTT.